This TCR beta chain was captured in a study of blood T cell repertoires in COVID-19. Study-wide background: Acute-phase and convalescent COVID-19 samples originated in the United States, Italy and Spain. PBMCs, B-cell-depleted T cells, or T cells were the source of the cDNA or gDNA that made up the material.

Profiled with immunoSEQ multiplex PCR; TCRdb holds only in-frame clones, not every one. The table shows approximately 290,000 clones, with roughly 86% occurring only once. Recruited during active infection, patients (from Seattle) were subsequently followed longitudinally. Germline trimming cut 5 bases from V and 1 base from J; bases unmatched to any gene: 8. Germline CDR1 reads SGHNT; CDR2 reads YENEEA. This CDR3 has 16 amino acids. This clonotype was sampled from a woman aged 25 to 39 with COVID-19, enrolled during active disease. The chain is built from TRBV11-3 and TRBJ1-1; 9 nucleotides align to TRBD1. The material sequenced was peripheral blood. The CDR3 here is CASSLGGTGRNTEAFF. CDR3 bases: TGTGCCAGCAGCCTAGGGGGGACAGGGAGGAACACTGAAGCTTTCTTT.